The TCR beta chain described here comes from a study of identical twins' blood T cells. Study-wide findings and caveats: Even for out-of-frame TCRbeta, twins reportedly shared V gene usage much more than unrelated donors. Mainly, cloneset size products determined shared clonotypes, twins included.

Remarks on this clonotype: Its matching antigen is unknown.

Six healthy women, forming three identical twin pairs, donated samples. The CDR3 totals 16 residues. The V end lost 4 bases, the J end lost 5 bases, and 17 bases lay between the germline ends. The germline CDR1 and CDR2 sequences are MNHNS and SASEGT. TCRdb analysed the 5' RACE reads with MiXCR anew, one entry per CDR3 protein. Of 350,000 to 450,000 distinct CDR3 sequences in the sample, about 28% were seen once. This receptor was identified in a woman aged 18-49 years in good health. The V call is TRBV6-1, the J call TRBJ2-2, with D maybe TRBD1 (5 bases). The material sequenced was PBMCs. DNA of the CDR3: TGTGCCAGCAGTGTAGTATCAGGGTCTGTGACCGGGGAGCTGTTTTTT. Protein: CASSVVSGSVTGELFF.